One sample yielded the 15 T cell receptor beta chains listed below, sequenced in a study of cytomegalovirus exposure and HLA in healthy donors. Primers for the PCR totalled 60 Vbeta and 13 Jbeta. Profiling relied on immunoSEQ multiplex PCR, and the TCRdb table lists in-frame clones only, not all of them. Of over 150,000 clones in the sample, roughly 80% were seen once. The sample was PBMCs. Source of these receptors: a human donor in good health.

The CDR3 region is CASSLRGPRYNEQFF. The CDR3 region has the DNA TGTGCCAGCAGCTTGAGGGGGCCCCGCTACAATGAGCAGTTCTTC. The rearrangement joins TRBV5-6 to TRBJ2-1; TRBD1 matches at 7 bases. This CDR3 contains 15 residues. Germline V CDR1 and CDR2: SGHDT, YYEEEE. V lost 1 base to trimming and J lost 3 bases; unmatched junction nucleotides: 4. Together with reference TRBV5-6 and TRBJ2-1, the CDR3 gives the full variable domain: DAGVTQSPTHLIKTRGQQVTLRCSPKSGHDTVSWYQQALGQGPQFIFQYYEEEERQRGNFPDRFSGHQFPNYSSELNVNALLLGDSALYLCASSLRGPRYNEQFFGPGTRLTVL.

V usage is TRBV6-5 and J usage is TRBJ2-1, with D tentatively TRBD2 (5 bases). CDR3 length equals 16 residues. V lost 0 bases, J lost 0 bases, and 9 bases lay in between. Germline V gives CDR1 MNHEY, CDR2 SVGAGI. DNA for the CDR3: TGTGCCAGCAGTTACTCAAGCGGAAGCTCCTACAATGAGCAGTTCTTC. It codes for CASSYSSGSSYNEQFF.

The gene calls are TRBV29-1 and TRBJ2-7; 8 bases are shared with TRBD2. The CDR3 consists of 15 residues. V lost 0 bases and J lost 7; bases outside the gene matches: 11. Germline V gene data show CDR1 as SQVTM and CDR2 as ANQGSEA. CDR3 in amino acids: CSVEEEGGGGSEQYF. CDR3 nucleotides: TGCAGCGTTGAAGAAGAAGGTGGCGGGGGGTCGGAGCAGTACTTC.

The gene calls are TRBV9 and TRBJ2-7, with 8 bases that match TRBD2. Trimming at V came to 3 bases and at J to 5 bases, leaving 7 bases not matched to a gene. The germline V gene has CDR1 SGDLS and CDR2 YYNGEE. The CDR3 is made up of 14 amino acids. The CDR3 spells CASSAGLAGDEQYF. CDR3 DNA sequence: TGTGCCAGCAGCGCCGGACTAGCAGGCGACGAGCAGTACTTC.

The gene calls are TRBV7-8 and TRBJ1-5; 9 bases are shared with TRBD1. Trimming removed 2 bases from V and 4 bases from J; junction bases left unmatched: 3. This CDR3 spans 15 amino acids. Germline V gives CDR1 SGHVS, CDR2 FQNEAQ. The CDR3 loop reads CASSLFGTGNQPQHF. In nucleotides, the CDR3 is TGTGCCAGCAGCTTATTTGGGACAGGGAATCAGCCCCAGCATTTT.

The sample holds a few counts of this clone. The chain is built from TRBV6-5 and TRBJ1-2; no clear D. Germline loops: CDR1 MNHEY, CDR2 SVGAGI. V was cut by 10 bases and J by 3 bases, with 18 bases left in between. CDR3 size: 14 residues. CDR3 coding DNA: TGTGCCACAAAGCCCCCGGGAGGAGACTATGGCTACACCTTC. Translating it yields CATKPPGGDYGYTF.

The sample holds a few counts of this clone. The chain recombines TRBV2 with TRBJ1-1; 7 nucleotides line up with TRBD1. The V segment lost 6 bases and the J segment 6 bases; nucleotides outside the gene matches: 19. CDR3 size: 17 residues. Germline V gene lookup returns CDR1 SNHLY and CDR2 FYNNEI. The CDR3 is CASRGTRRGQPNSEAFF. CDR3 coding DNA: TGTGCCAGCAGAGGGACCCGAAGGGGGCAGCCTAATTCTGAAGCTTTCTTT.

The J gene is TRBJ2-7, the V gene TRBV4-2; 9 nucleotides agree with TRBD1. Germline-derived CDR1 and CDR2 are LGHNA and YNFKEQ. The V segment lost 8 bases and the J segment 4 bases; nucleotides outside the gene matches: 9. This CDR3 has 14 amino acids. CDR3 residues: CASDPTGTGYEQYF. CDR3 nucleotides: TGTGCCAGCGATCCGACCGGGACAGGGTACGAGCAGTACTTC.

This chain joins TRBV4-3 and TRBJ1-2; tentative D call: TRBD1 (5 bases). The V gene's germline CDR1 is LGHNA and CDR2 YSLEER. The germline V and J ends were trimmed by 0 bases and 8 bases, with 16 bases remaining between them. The length of the CDR3 is 15 residues. The CDR3: CASSQDRGGFGGYTF. The CDR3 coding sequence is TGCGCCAGCAGCCAAGACCGGGGGGGTTTCGGGGGCTACACCTTC.

The CDR3 DNA reads TGTGCCATCAGAACACTAACGGGGGGCTACACCTTC. It specifies CAIRTLTGGYTF. The chain employs TRBV10-3 and TRBJ1-2; D is unclear. This CDR3 contains 12 residues. Trimming stripped 6 bases from V and 8 bases from J, with 13 bases between. Germline V gene sequence: CDR1 ENHRY, CDR2 SYGVKD.

This chain joins TRBV9 and TRBJ2-5, with 8 bases aligning to TRBD2. This CDR3 has 16 residues. Germline V gene lookup returns CDR1 SGDLS and CDR2 YYNGEE. J lost 5 bases, V lost 0 bases, and 9 bases had no gene match. The CDR3 nucleotides read TGTGCCAGCAGCGTAGAGGGACTAGGGACTGGGGAGACCCAGTACTTC. Translation: CASSVEGLGTGETQYF.

The chain uses TRBV5-5 and TRBJ1-2; 7 nucleotides line up with TRBD1. Looked up from germline, CDR1 is SGHKS and CDR2 is YYEKEE (reference sequence). V was pared by 2 bases and J by 7 bases, with 5 bases of the junction left unmatched. The CDR3 spans 13 residues. CDR3 residues: CASSFEGAGGYTF. The CDR3, as DNA: TGTGCCAGCAGCTTTGAGGGGGCGGGTGGCTACACCTTC.

The V and J genes are TRBV7-2 and TRBJ2-7, with 14 positions matching TRBD2. This CDR3 is 16 amino acids long. Germline V lookup: CDR1 SGHTA, CDR2 FQGNSA. Losses at the gene ends were 10 bases for V and 0 bases for J; bases not matched to a gene: 8. CDR3 region: CATATSGGGFSYEQYF. The CDR3, as DNA: TGTGCCACCGCGACTAGCGGGGGGGGATTCTCCTACGAGCAGTACTTC.

J is TRBJ1-1 and V is TRBV2; TRBD1 agrees at 7 bases. Losses at the gene ends were 5 bases for V and 5 bases for J; bases not matched to a gene: 5. Looked up from germline, CDR1 is SNHLY and CDR2 is FYNNEI. The CDR3 contains 13 residues. This CDR3 is CASSLGGWTEAFF. The CDR3 DNA reads as TGTGCCAGCAGTTTAGGGGGCTGGACTGAAGCTTTCTTT.

The J gene is TRBJ2-3, the V gene TRBV2; TRBD2 matches 8 bases. V gave up 6 bases and J gave up 5 bases; unmatched junction bases: 13. This CDR3 is built from 16 residues. Germline lookup yields CDR1 SNHLY and CDR2 FYNNEI. DNA of the CDR3: TGTGCCAGCAGCGGGCTAGCGGGCAATCAGGAAGATACGCAGTATTTT. The encoded protein is CASSGLAGNQEDTQYF.